One sample yielded the 8 T cell receptor beta chains listed below, sequenced in a study of cytomegalovirus exposure and HLA in healthy donors. Using immunoSEQ multiplex PCR, the repertoire was profiled, and TCRdb retains in-frame clones only, with some absent. This sample has some 180,000 clones, with about 81% found just once. Material: PBMCs. The receptors come from a woman between 25 and 40 years old in good health and CMV-seronegative.

The V and J genes are TRBV5-6 and TRBJ1-1; D remains unclear. V lost 4 bases to trimming and J lost 1 base, with 11 bases between them. Germline loops: CDR1 SGHDT, CDR2 YYEEEE. The CDR3 is made up of 14 amino acids. The CDR3, as DNA: TGTGCCAGCAGCCTACTACCAAGGAACACTGAAGCTTTCTTT. This codes for CASSLLPRNTEAFF.

This chain uses TRBV28 with TRBJ1-2, with TRBD1 as a possible D gene (6 bases). Trimming cost V 9 bases and J 2 bases, with 13 bases left between them. The CDR3 loop spans 13 amino acids. The germline V gene encodes CDR1 MDHEN and CDR2 SYDVKM. CDR3 residues: CASSWQGNYGYTF. The CDR3, as DNA: TGTGCCAGTTCCTGGCAGGGGAACTATGGCTACACCTTC.

The chain uses TRBV7-2 and TRBJ2-3, with 7 bases aligning to TRBD1. The CDR3 consists of 14 residues. Looked up from germline, CDR1 is SGHTA and CDR2 is FQGNSA. Trimming at V came to 5 bases and at J to 2 bases, leaving 4 bases not matched to a gene. The CDR3 spells CASSDRVYTDTQYF. The DNA of the CDR3 is TGTGCCAGCAGCGACAGGGTATACACAGATACGCAGTATTTT.

The chain is built from TRBV9 and TRBJ1-3, with a tentative D call TRBD1 (5 bases). The V gene's germline CDR1 is SGDLS and CDR2 YYNGEE. The CDR3 consists of 18 residues. Between the trimmed V and J ends, which lost 0 bases and 1 base, there was a span of 17 bases. CDR3 protein: CASSVDAWGERSGNTIYF. In DNA, the CDR3 is TGTGCCAGCAGCGTAGATGCTTGGGGGGAGAGATCTGGAAACACCATATATTTT.

A few counts support this clone. The chain combines TRBV7-7 with TRBJ2-5; 13 nucleotides agree with TRBD2. CDR3 length: 18 amino acids. Germline trimming cut 3 bases from V and 1 base from J; bases unmatched to any gene: 8. The V gene's germline CDR1 is SSHAT and CDR2 FNYEAQ (reference sequence). This CDR3 reads CASSFRTSGSGFQETQYF. As DNA, the CDR3 is TGTGCCAGCAGCTTCCGGACTAGCGGGAGTGGTTTCCAAGAGACCCAGTACTTC.

J is TRBJ2-7 and V is TRBV6-6, with D tentatively TRBD2 (6 bases). This CDR3 has 14 residues. The germline gives CDR1 MNHNY, CDR2 SVGAGI (reference sequence). Trimming pared 0 bases from V and 5 bases from J, leaving 11 bases between. CDR3 nucleotide sequence: TGTGCCAGCAGTTACTCGCGGGATGGGGACGAGCAGTACTTC. Its translation is CASSYSRDGDEQYF.

The V gene is TRBV6-5, the J gene TRBJ2-7; D unresolved. Germline loops: CDR1 MNHEY, CDR2 SVGAGI. Trimming pared 1 base from V and 3 bases from J, leaving 7 bases between. The CDR3 length is 13 residues. This CDR3 is CASSYLRHYEQYF. The DNA of the CDR3 is TGTGCCAGCAGTTACTTGAGACACTACGAGCAGTACTTC.

V usage is TRBV5-1 and J usage is TRBJ2-1; TRBD2 agrees at 11 bases. CDR1 is SGHRS, CDR2 YFSETQ, per germline. This CDR3 region has 16 residues. V lost 2 bases and J lost 0; bases outside the gene matches: 1. This chain's CDR3 is CASSFSGGASYNEQFF. The CDR3 DNA is TGCGCCAGCAGCTTTAGCGGGGGGGCCTCCTACAATGAGCAGTTCTTC.